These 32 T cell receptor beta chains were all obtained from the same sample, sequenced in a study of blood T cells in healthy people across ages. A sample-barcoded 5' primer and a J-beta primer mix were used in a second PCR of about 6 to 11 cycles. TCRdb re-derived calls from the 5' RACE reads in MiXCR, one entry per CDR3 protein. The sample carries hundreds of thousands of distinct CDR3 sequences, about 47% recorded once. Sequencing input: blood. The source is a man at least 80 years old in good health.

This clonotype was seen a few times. In DNA form, the CDR3 reads TGTGCCAGCAGCCCCCGGGGGAGGGAAGAGACCCAGTACTTC. Encoded protein: CASSPRGREETQYF. The chain links TRBV9 to TRBJ2-5; TRBD2 aligns across 7 bases. Germline assignment: CDR1 SGDLS and CDR2 YYNGEE. The CDR3 covers 14 residues. J gave up 3 bases and V 4 bases, and 6 bases lay outside the gene matches.

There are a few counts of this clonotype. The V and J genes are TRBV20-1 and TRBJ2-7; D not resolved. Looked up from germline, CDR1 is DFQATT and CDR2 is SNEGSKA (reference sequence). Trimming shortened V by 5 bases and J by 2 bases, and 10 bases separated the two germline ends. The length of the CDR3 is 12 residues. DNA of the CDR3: TGCAGTGCTTCGCTCACTCCCTACGAGCAGTACTTC. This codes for CSASLTPYEQYF.

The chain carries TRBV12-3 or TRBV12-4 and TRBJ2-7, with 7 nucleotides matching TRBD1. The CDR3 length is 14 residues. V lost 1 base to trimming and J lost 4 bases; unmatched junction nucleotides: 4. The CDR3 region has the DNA TGTGCCAGCAGTTTAGAGGGACAGAGTTACGAGCAGTACTTC. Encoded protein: CASSLEGQSYEQYF.

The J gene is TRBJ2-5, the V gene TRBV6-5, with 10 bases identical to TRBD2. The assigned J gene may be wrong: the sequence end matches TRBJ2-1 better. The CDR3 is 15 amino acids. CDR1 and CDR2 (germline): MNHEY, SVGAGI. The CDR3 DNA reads TGTGCCAGCAGAAGCGGGGGGGTGCACCAAGAGACCCAGTTCTTC. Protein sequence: CASRSGGVHQETQFF.

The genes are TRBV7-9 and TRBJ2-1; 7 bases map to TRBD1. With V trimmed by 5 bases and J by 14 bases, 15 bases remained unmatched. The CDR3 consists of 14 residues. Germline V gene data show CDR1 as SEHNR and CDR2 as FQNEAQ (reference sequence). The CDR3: CASSLLGTVVSEFF. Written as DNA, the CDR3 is TGTGCCAGCAGCCTCCTAGGGACAGTGGTATCTGAGTTCTTC.

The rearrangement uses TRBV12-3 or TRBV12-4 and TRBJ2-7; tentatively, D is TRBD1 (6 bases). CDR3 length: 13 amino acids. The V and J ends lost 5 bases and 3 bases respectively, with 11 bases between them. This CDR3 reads CASSPPTGYEQYF. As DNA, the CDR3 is TGTGCCAGCAGTCCCCCGACAGGCTACGAGCAGTACTTC.

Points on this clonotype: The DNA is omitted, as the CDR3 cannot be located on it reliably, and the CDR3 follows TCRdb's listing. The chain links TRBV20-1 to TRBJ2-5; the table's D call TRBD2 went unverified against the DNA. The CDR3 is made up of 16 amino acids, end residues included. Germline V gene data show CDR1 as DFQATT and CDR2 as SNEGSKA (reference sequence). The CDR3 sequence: CSARIVVASGSHERYF.

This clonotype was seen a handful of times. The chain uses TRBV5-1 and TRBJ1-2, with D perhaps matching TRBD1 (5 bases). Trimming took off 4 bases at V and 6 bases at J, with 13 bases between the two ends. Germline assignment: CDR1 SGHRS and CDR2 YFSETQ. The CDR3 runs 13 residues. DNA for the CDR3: TGCGCCAGCAGCATCCGGGACGGTGATGGCTACACCTTC. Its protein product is CASSIRDGDGYTF.

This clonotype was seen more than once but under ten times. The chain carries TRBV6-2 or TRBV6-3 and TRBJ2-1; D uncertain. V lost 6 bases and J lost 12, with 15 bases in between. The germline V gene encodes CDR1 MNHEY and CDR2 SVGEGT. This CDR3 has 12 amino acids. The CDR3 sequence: CASSPPYAGQFF. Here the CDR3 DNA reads TGTGCCAGCAGCCCCCCATATGCTGGGCAGTTCTTC.

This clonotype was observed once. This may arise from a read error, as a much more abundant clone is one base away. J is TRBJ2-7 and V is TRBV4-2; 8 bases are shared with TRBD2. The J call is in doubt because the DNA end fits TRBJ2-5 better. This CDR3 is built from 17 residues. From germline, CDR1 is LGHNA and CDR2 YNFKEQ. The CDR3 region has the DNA TGTGCCAGCAGCCAAGATAACTGGCGAGCGGGAGAAGAGACCCAGTACTTC. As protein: CASSQDNWRAGEETQYF.

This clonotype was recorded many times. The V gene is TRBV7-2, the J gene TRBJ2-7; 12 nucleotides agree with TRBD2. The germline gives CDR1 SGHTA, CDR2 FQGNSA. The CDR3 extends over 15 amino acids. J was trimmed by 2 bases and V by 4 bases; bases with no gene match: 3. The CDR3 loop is CASSSLAGGPYEQYF. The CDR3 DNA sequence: TGTGCCAGCAGCTCGCTAGCGGGAGGGCCCTACGAGCAGTACTTC.

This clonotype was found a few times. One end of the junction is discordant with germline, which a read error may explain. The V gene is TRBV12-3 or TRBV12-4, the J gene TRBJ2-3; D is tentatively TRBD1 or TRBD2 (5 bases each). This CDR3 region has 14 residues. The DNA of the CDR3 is TGTGCCAGCAGTTTGGCAGGGAGCACAGATGCGCAGTATTTT. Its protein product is CASSLAGSTDAQYF.

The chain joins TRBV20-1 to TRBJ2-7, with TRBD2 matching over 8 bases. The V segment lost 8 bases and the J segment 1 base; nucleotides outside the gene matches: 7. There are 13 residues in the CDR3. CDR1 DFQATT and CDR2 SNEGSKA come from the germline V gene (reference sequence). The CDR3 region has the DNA TGCAGTTTAACGGGGGGGAATTCCTACGAGCAGTACTTC. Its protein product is CSLTGGNSYEQYF.

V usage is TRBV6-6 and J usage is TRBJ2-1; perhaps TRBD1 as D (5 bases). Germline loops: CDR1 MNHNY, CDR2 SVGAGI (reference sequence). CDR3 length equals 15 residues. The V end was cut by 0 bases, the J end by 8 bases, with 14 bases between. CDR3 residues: CASSYSGQGPDEQFF. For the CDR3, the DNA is TGTGCCAGCAGTTACTCGGGGCAGGGTCCCGATGAGCAGTTCTTC.

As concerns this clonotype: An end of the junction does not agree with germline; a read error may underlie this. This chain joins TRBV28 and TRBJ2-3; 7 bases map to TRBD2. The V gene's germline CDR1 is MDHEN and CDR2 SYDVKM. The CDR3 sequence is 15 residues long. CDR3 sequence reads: CAGSPSGMGTDTQYF. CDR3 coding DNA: TGTGCCGGCAGTCCGAGCGGGATGGGCACAGATACGCAGTATTTT. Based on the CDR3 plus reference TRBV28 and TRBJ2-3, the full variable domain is DVKVTQSSRYLVKRTGEKVFLECVQDMDHENMFWYRQDPGLGLRLIYFSYDVKMKEKGDIPEGYSVSREKKERFSLILESASTNQTSMYLCAGSPSGMGTDTQYFGPGTRLTVL.

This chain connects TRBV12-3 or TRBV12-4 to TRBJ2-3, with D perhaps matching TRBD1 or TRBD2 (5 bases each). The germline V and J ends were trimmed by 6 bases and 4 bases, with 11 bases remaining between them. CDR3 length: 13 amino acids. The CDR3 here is CASSRGRPDTQYF. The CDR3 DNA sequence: TGTGCCAGCAGCCGGGGACGGCCAGATACGCAGTATTTT.

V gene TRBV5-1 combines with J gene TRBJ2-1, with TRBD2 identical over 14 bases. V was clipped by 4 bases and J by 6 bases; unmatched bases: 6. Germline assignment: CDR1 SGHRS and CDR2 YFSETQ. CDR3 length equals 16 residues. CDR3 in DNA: TGCGCCAGCAGCGCAATGACTAGCGGGGGGGGCAATGAGCAGTTCTTC. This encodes CASSAMTSGGGNEQFF.

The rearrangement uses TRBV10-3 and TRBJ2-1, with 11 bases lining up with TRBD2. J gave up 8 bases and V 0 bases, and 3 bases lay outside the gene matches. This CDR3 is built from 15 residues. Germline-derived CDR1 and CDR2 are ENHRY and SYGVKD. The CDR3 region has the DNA TGTGCCATCAGTGAGTCGGGACTAGCGGCCGATGAGCAGTTCTTC. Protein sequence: CAISESGLAADEQFF.

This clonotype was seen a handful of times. CDR3 amino acids: CASSSPSGRVADTQYF. The CDR3 nucleotides are TGCGCCAGCAGCTCGCCCAGCGGGAGGGTTGCAGATACGCAGTATTTT. This chain connects TRBV5-1 to TRBJ2-3; 10 bases match TRBD2. There are 16 residues in the CDR3. V lost 3 bases and J lost 4; bases outside the gene matches: 8. The germline V gene has CDR1 SGHRS and CDR2 YFSETQ.

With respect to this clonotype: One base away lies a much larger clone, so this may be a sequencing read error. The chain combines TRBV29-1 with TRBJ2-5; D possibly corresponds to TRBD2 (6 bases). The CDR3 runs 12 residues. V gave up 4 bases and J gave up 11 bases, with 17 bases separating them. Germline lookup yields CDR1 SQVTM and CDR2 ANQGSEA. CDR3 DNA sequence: TGCAGCGTTGGTATGTCGGAGGGTGAGCAGTACTTC. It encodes CSVGMSEGEQYF.

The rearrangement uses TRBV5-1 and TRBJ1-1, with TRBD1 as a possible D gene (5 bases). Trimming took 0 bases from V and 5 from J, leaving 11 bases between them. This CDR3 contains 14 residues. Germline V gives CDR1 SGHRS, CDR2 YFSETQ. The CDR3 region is CASSLESGRTEAFF. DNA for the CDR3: TGCGCCAGCAGCTTGGAGTCAGGGAGGACTGAAGCTTTCTTT.

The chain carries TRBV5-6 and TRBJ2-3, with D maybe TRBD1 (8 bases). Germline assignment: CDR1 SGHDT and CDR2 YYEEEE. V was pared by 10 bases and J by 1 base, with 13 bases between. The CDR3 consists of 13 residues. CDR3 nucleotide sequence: TGTGCCGGACAGGGAGGGGGCACAGATACGCAGTATTTT. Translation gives CAGQGGGTDTQYF.

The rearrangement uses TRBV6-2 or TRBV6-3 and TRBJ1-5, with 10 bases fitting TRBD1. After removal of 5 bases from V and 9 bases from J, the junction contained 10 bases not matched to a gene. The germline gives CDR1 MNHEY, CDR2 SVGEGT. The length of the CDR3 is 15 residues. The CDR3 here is CASSETGTGDGPQHF. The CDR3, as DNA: TGTGCCAGCAGTGAGACCGGGACAGGGGACGGGCCCCAGCATTTT.

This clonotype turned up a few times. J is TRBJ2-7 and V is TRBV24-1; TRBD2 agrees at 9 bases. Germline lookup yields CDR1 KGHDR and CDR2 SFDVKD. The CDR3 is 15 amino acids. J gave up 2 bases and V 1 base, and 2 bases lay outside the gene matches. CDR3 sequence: CATSDLAGGTYEQYF. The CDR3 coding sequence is TGTGCCACCAGTGATTTAGCGGGAGGTACCTACGAGCAGTACTTC.

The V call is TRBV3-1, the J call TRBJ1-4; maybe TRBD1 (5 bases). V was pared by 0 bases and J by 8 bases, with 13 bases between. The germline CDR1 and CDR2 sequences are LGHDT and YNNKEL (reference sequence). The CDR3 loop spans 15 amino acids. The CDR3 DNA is TGTGCCAGCAGCCAAGATCCGGGGGAGGAGGAAAAACTGTTTTTT. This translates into CASSQDPGEEEKLFF.

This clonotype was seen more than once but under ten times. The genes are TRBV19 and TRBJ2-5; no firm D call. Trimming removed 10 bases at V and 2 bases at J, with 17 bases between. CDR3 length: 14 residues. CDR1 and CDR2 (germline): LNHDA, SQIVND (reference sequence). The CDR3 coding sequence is TGTGCCACCAGGCTCGCAGAGGATCAAGAGACCCAGTACTTC. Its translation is CATRLAEDQETQYF. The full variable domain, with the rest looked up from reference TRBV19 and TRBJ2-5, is DGGITQSPKYLFRKEGQNVTLSCEQNLNHDAMYWYRQDPGQGLRLIYYSQIVNDFQKGDIAEGYSVSREKKESFPLTVTSAQKNPTAFYLCATRLAEDQETQYFGPGTRLLVL.

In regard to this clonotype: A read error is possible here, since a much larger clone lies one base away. The DNA of the CDR3 is TGCAGCGTCTTGACTGGGACTAGTCGGGGTGAGCAGTACTTC. It encodes CSVLTGTSRGEQYF. The chain recombines TRBV29-1 with TRBJ2-5, with 8 bases identical to TRBD2. Losses at the gene ends were 6 bases for V and 11 bases for J; bases not matched to a gene: 17. This CDR3 region has 14 residues. Germline CDR1 is SQVTM and CDR2 is ANQGSEA.

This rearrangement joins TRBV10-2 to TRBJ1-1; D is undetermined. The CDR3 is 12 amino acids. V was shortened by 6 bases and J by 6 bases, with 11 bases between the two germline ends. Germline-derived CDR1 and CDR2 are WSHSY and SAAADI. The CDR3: CASSPPRAEAFF. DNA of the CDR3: TGCGCCAGCAGCCCCCCGCGGGCTGAAGCTTTCTTT.

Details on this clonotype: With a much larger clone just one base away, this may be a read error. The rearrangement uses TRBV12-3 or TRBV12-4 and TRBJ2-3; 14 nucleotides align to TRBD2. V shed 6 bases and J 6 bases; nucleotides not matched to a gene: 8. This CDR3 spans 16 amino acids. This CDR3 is CASRAGTSGRMDTQYF. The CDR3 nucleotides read TGTGCCAGCAGGGCCGGGACTAGCGGGAGAATGGATACGCAGTATTTT.

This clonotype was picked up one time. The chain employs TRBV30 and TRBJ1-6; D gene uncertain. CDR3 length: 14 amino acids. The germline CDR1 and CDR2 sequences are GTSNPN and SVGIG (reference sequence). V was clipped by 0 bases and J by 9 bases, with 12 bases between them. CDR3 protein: CAWSVSSQTSPLHF. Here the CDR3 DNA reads TGTGCCTGGAGTGTAAGTAGCCAGACTTCACCCCTCCACTTT.

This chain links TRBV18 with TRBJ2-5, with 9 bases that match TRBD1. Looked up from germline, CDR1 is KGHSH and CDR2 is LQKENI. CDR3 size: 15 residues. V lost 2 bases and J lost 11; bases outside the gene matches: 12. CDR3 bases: TGTGCCAGCTCACCAAGGACAGGGGACCCTCCTGAGCAGTACTTC. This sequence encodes CASSPRTGDPPEQYF.

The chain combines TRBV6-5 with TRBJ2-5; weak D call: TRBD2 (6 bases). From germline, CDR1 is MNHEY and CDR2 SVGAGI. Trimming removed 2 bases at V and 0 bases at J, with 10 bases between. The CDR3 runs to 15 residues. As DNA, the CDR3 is TGTGCCAGCAGTTACACTAGCCAGTACCAAGAGACCCAGTACTTC. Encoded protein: CASSYTSQYQETQYF.